A selection of T cell receptor beta chains follows, all from one sample in a study of blood T cell repertoires in COVID-19. TCRdb's copy holds only in-frame clones and misses some; the assay was immunoSEQ multiplex PCR. The sample includes some 350,000 clones, over 70% seen only once; the top ten take under 3%. The source material was peripheral blood. Receptor source: a man aged 25 to 40 with active or convalescent COVID-19. CDR3s leave out the opening cysteine and the closing phenylalanine or tryptophan.

J gene: TRBJ2-7; V gene: TRBV15; CDR3 protein: ATSRDHGYEQY
J gene: TRBJ1-1; V gene: TRBV19; CDR3 protein: ASSMVLAVNTEAF
J gene: TRBJ1-2; V gene: TRBV9; CDR3 protein: ASSRQEGHGYT
J gene: TRBJ2-7; V gene: TRBV29-1; CDR3 protein: SVVSRGSYEQY
J gene: TRBJ2-1; V gene: TRBV18; CDR3 protein: ASSPPGLEYEQF
J gene: TRBJ2-3; V gene: TRBV30; CDR3 protein: AWSVWRDTQY
J gene: TRBJ2-1; V gene: TRBV29-1; CDR3 protein: SVGVAGIYNEQF
J gene: TRBJ1-1; V gene: TRBV5-4; CDR3 protein: ASSPGRGGRNTEAF
J gene: TRBJ1-4; V gene: TRBV13; CDR3 protein: ASSRRGVNEKLF
J gene: TRBJ2-3; V gene: TRBV7-3; CDR3 protein: ASSLGGTDTQY
J gene: TRBJ2-1; V gene: TRBV11-3; CDR3 protein: ASSPGTGLNEQF
J gene: TRBJ1-2; V gene: TRBV3-1/TRBV3-2; CDR3 protein: ASSQTQGQDGYT
J gene: TRBJ1-1; V gene: TRBV5-4; CDR3 protein: ASSTAQRRTEAF
J gene: TRBJ2-5; V gene: TRBV14; CDR3 protein: ASSQGLAGGGETQY
J gene: TRBJ2-5; V gene: TRBV19; CDR3 protein: ASSTGQGGETQY
J gene: TRBJ1-6; V gene: TRBV2; CDR3 protein: ASSAGGFLNSPLH
J gene: TRBJ2-5; V gene: TRBV6-5; CDR3 protein: ATCLRGPQETQY
J gene: TRBJ2-1; V gene: TRBV12-5; CDR3 protein: ASGEGTGSYNEQF
J gene: TRBJ2-1; V gene: TRBV30; CDR3 protein: AWSSLPVAGVYNEQF
J gene: TRBJ2-1; V gene: TRBV11-2; CDR3 protein: ASSLTGNQQF
J gene: TRBJ1-6; V gene: TRBV11-2; CDR3 protein: ASSLAVTDPGGSPLH
J gene: TRBJ1-4; V gene: TRBV5-1; CDR3 protein: ASRPDRRDEKLF